These 7 T cell receptor beta chains were sequenced from one sample in a study of cytomegalovirus exposure and HLA in healthy donors. Primers for the PCR totalled 60 Vbeta and 13 Jbeta. Profiled with immunoSEQ multiplex PCR; TCRdb holds only in-frame clones, not every one. Here the sample table reports 110,000 to 150,000 clones. Source material: PBMCs. The receptor set was obtained from a man between 40 and 49 years old in good health and CMV-seronegative.

The V gene is TRBV27, the J gene TRBJ2-3; D is possibly TRBD1 (5 bases). The CDR3 runs 16 residues. Trimming took 6 bases from V and 0 from J, leaving 16 bases between them. Per germline, CDR1 MNHEY and CDR2 SMNVEV (reference sequence). CDR3 nucleotides: TGTGCCAGCAGCCTCATATGGGGCGATAGCACAGATACGCAGTATTTT. Amino acids: CASSLIWGDSTDTQYF.

The genes are TRBV5-4 and TRBJ2-7; 12 nucleotides match TRBD2. J gave up 4 bases and V 0 bases, and 2 bases lay outside the gene matches. The CDR3 spans 15 residues. CDR1 and CDR2 from the germline V gene are SGHNT and YYREEE (reference sequence). The CDR3 reads CASSLAGLAGYEQYF. The CDR3 nucleotides are TGTGCCAGCAGCTTGGCGGGACTAGCGGGTTACGAGCAGTACTTC. Complete variable domain (other parts from reference TRBV5-4 and TRBJ2-7): ETGVTQSPTHLIKTRGQQVTLRCSSQSGHNTVSWYQQALGQGPQFIFQYYREEENGRGNFPPRFSGLQFPNYSSELNVNALELDDSALYLCASSLAGLAGYEQYFGPGTRLTVT.

This chain connects TRBV5-1 to TRBJ1-1; D possibly corresponds to TRBD1 (6 bases). The CDR3 is made up of 16 amino acids. V dropped 0 bases and J dropped 7 bases, with 19 bases sitting between them. Germline V gene lookup returns CDR1 SGHRS and CDR2 YFSETQ. CDR3: CASSLASLGAGNEAFF. The CDR3 region has the DNA TGCGCCAGCAGCTTGGCGTCGTTGGGGGCAGGTAATGAAGCTTTCTTT.

The chain joins TRBV6-6 to TRBJ1-1, with TRBD1 identical over 7 bases. This CDR3 comprises 16 residues. Germline assignment: CDR1 MNHNY and CDR2 SVGAGI (reference sequence). The V segment lost 0 bases and the J segment 5 bases; nucleotides outside the gene matches: 9. The CDR3 DNA follows: TGTGCCAGCAGTTACTCGCCAGGGGGTATGGAAACTGAAGCTTTCTTT. This encodes CASSYSPGGMETEAFF.

The CDR3 spells CASSLARETQYF. The CDR3, as DNA: TGTGCCAGCAGCTTGGCTCGGGAGACCCAGTACTTC. The V and J genes are TRBV5-4 and TRBJ2-5, with D unclear. There are 12 residues in the CDR3. Germline CDR1 reads SGHNT; CDR2 reads YYREEE (reference sequence). V lost 0 bases and J 5 bases, leaving 5 bases between the germline ends.

The chain joins TRBV11-2 to TRBJ2-7, with 11 bases that match TRBD1. The CDR3 loop spans 15 amino acids. V shed 1 base and J 5 bases; nucleotides not matched to a gene: 4. CDR1 and CDR2 (germline): SGHAT, FQNNGV. The CDR3 bases are TGTGCCAGCAGCTTAGCCGGGACAGGGGGAAACGAGCAGTACTTC. Amino acid sequence: CASSLAGTGGNEQYF.

Here the CDR3 DNA reads TGTGCCAGCAGTTTTGGAGACAGTCTAGGGAATTCACCCCTCCACTTT. Amino acid sequence: CASSFGDSLGNSPLHF. The rearrangement links TRBV28 to TRBJ1-6; a possible D gene is TRBD1 (5 bases). V dropped 3 bases and J dropped 7 bases, with 16 bases sitting between them. The CDR3 is 16 amino acids. Germline V gene sequence: CDR1 MDHEN, CDR2 SYDVKM.